This T cell receptor (beta chain) is from a study of cytomegalovirus exposure and HLA in healthy donors. Study-wide findings and caveats: As a later analysis showed, a missense DCLRE1C variant was linked to trimming of TCR beta V- and J-genes. Reports described diagnosis of cytomegalovirus status by the classifier as highly specific and sensitive.

The PCR made use of 60 Vbeta and 13 Jbeta primers. Sequencing used immunoSEQ multiplex PCR; TCRdb keeps in-frame clones, though not all of them. The sample shows around 180,000 clones, around four fifths of them seen only once. The V and J ends lost 0 bases and 5 bases respectively, with 4 bases between them. The CDR3 totals 13 residues. Germline-derived CDR1 and CDR2 are LNHNV and YYDKDF (reference sequence). About this clone itself: The antigen is undetermined.

This rearrangement joins TRBV15 to TRBJ2-2; D not certain. The source material was PBMCs. The source of this sequence is a woman aged 40 to 49 in good health and CMV-seronegative. The CDR3 is CATSRERTGELFF. The DNA of the CDR3 is TGTGCCACCAGCAGAGAGAGGACCGGGGAGCTGTTTTTT.